A selection of T cell receptor beta chains follows, all from one sample in a study of untreated major depressive disorder. Sequenced by immunoSEQ multiplex PCR; TCRdb stores in-frame clones only, minus some. The repertoire holds 10,000 to 15,000 clones, with around 90% as singletons. Sequenced material: CD4+ T cells from PBMCs. These TCRs come from a young man with major depressive disorder. The CDR3 runs from the conserved cysteine through the conserved F or W. Each record gives: clone size, D gene, V gene, J gene, CDR3 DNA, CDR3 protein. D genes are given only for firm matches. The size entry is marked missing in some rows and otherwise reads once, few, many or a size class.

abundance: once; d_gene: .; v_gene: TRBV28; j_gene: TRBJ1-6; CDR3nt: TGTGCCAGCAGTTTAATCGGGGGAAACCCCTATAATTCACCCCTCCACTTT; CDR3aa: CASSLIGGNPYNSPLHF
abundance: .; d_gene: .; v_gene: TRBV7-3; j_gene: TRBJ2-1; CDR3nt: TGTGCCAGCAGCCCAGTATCCAGGGGGGATGAGCAGTTCTTC; CDR3aa: CASSPVSRGDEQFF
abundance: .; d_gene: TRBD1; v_gene: TRBV27; j_gene: TRBJ1-2; CDR3nt: TGTGCCAGCAGTCGGACAGGGGCCCTCTATGGCTACACCTTC; CDR3aa: CASSRTGALYGYTF
abundance: .; d_gene: .; v_gene: TRBV15; j_gene: TRBJ1-6; CDR3nt: TGTGCCACCAGCAGAGATTATGATTCACCCCTCCACTTT; CDR3aa: CATSRDYDSPLHF
abundance: .; d_gene: .; v_gene: TRBV5-4; j_gene: TRBJ1-2; CDR3nt: TGTGCCAGCAGCTTGGCAGGCAGTTATGGCTACACCTTC; CDR3aa: CASSLAGSYGYTF
abundance: .; d_gene: .; v_gene: TRBV9; j_gene: TRBJ2-5; CDR3nt: TGTGCCAGCAGCGTAGGGGTCCTCTCTCAAGAGACCCAGTACTTC; CDR3aa: CASSVGVLSQETQYF
abundance: .; d_gene: .; v_gene: TRBV18; j_gene: TRBJ1-2; CDR3nt: TGTGCCAGCTCACCAGACACTTACTATGGCTACACCTTC; CDR3aa: CASSPDTYYGYTF
abundance: .; d_gene: .; v_gene: TRBV4-2; j_gene: TRBJ2-3; CDR3nt: TGTGCCAGCAGCCAAGATTCGGCGGGGAAACCCACAGATACGCAGTATTTT; CDR3aa: CASSQDSAGKPTDTQYF
abundance: .; d_gene: .; v_gene: TRBV11-2; j_gene: TRBJ1-6; CDR3nt: TGTGCCAGCAGCGCACCGAAGGGCTCCTATAATTCACCCCTCCACTTT; CDR3aa: CASSAPKGSYNSPLHF
abundance: .; d_gene: .; v_gene: TRBV5-1; j_gene: TRBJ1-1; CDR3nt: TGCGCCAGCAGCCCGTTGGACTTTACCCTAAGGGGGACTGAAGCTTTCTTT; CDR3aa: CASSPLDFTLRGTEAFF
abundance: .; d_gene: .; v_gene: TRBV6-6; j_gene: TRBJ1-5; CDR3nt: TGTGCCAGCAGTTACGATGGGTTAAGTCAGCCCCAGCATTTT; CDR3aa: CASSYDGLSQPQHF
abundance: .; d_gene: TRBD1; v_gene: TRBV5-1; j_gene: TRBJ1-2; CDR3nt: TGCGCCAGCAAAGGACAGGACCAGGTATCTGGCTACACCTTC; CDR3aa: CASKGQDQVSGYTF
abundance: .; d_gene: .; v_gene: TRBV7-2; j_gene: TRBJ2-7; CDR3nt: TGTGCCAGCAGGGCAACGGGTGAGCAGTACTTC; CDR3aa: CASRATGEQYF
abundance: .; d_gene: .; v_gene: TRBV5-5; j_gene: TRBJ1-6; CDR3nt: TGTGCCAGCAGACAGGATCTCAATTCACCCCTCCACTTT; CDR3aa: CASRQDLNSPLHF
abundance: .; d_gene: .; v_gene: TRBV7-9; j_gene: TRBJ2-1; CDR3nt: TGTGCCAGCAGCTTAAGTAGCGAATACAATGAGCAGTTCTTC; CDR3aa: CASSLSSEYNEQFF
abundance: .; d_gene: TRBD1; v_gene: TRBV5-8; j_gene: TRBJ2-7; CDR3nt: TGTGCCAGCAGGGGACAGCTGAGCTCCTACGAGCAGTACTTC; CDR3aa: CASRGQLSSYEQYF
abundance: .; d_gene: .; v_gene: TRBV4-2; j_gene: TRBJ1-4; CDR3nt: TGTGCCAGCAGCCGGGGGGATGCAACTAATGAAAAACTGTTTTTT; CDR3aa: CASSRGDATNEKLFF
abundance: .; d_gene: .; v_gene: TRBV6-6; j_gene: TRBJ1-3; CDR3nt: TGTGCCAGCAGCCGGCGGGACACCATATATTTT; CDR3aa: CASSRRDTIYF
abundance: .; d_gene: .; v_gene: TRBV28; j_gene: TRBJ2-7; CDR3nt: TGTGCCAGCAGTTTACGCGGACATCCTTCCCCCTACGAGCAGTACTTC; CDR3aa: CASSLRGHPSPYEQYF
abundance: .; d_gene: .; v_gene: TRBV5-6; j_gene: TRBJ1-1; CDR3nt: TGTGCCAGCAGCTTGTATAGGATCCAGGGAAGGAACACTGAAGCTTTCTTT; CDR3aa: CASSLYRIQGRNTEAFF
abundance: .; d_gene: .; v_gene: TRBV18; j_gene: TRBJ2-5; CDR3nt: TGTGCCAGCTCACCAGGCCAGCAAGAGACCCAGTACTTC; CDR3aa: CASSPGQQETQYF
abundance: once; d_gene: TRBD1; v_gene: TRBV6-1; j_gene: TRBJ2-2; CDR3nt: TGTGCCAGCAGTGTCGTTCCGGGACAGCAAACCGGGGAGCTGTTTTTT; CDR3aa: CASSVVPGQQTGELFF
abundance: .; d_gene: .; v_gene: TRBV27; j_gene: TRBJ2-5; CDR3nt: TGTGCCAGCAGCGTGAGGCGGGGCCAAGAGACCCAGTACTTC; CDR3aa: CASSVRRGQETQYF
abundance: .; d_gene: .; v_gene: TRBV5-6; j_gene: TRBJ2-7; CDR3nt: TGTGCCAGCAGCCTTAAACCGAGCTCCTACGAGCAGTACTTC; CDR3aa: CASSLKPSSYEQYF
abundance: .; d_gene: .; v_gene: TRBV11-2; j_gene: TRBJ2-5; CDR3nt: TGTGCCAGCAGCTTAGGGGAGACCCAGTACTTC; CDR3aa: CASSLGETQYF
abundance: .; d_gene: .; v_gene: TRBV28; j_gene: TRBJ1-6; CDR3nt: TGTGCCAGCAGTTTATTGAGGGGAACCAGGGGTTCACCCCTCCACTTT; CDR3aa: CASSLLRGTRGSPLHF
abundance: .; d_gene: .; v_gene: TRBV4-1; j_gene: TRBJ1-5; CDR3nt: TGCGCCAGCAGCCAAGATAGGCAGGGGAGTAATCAGCCCCAGCATTTT; CDR3aa: CASSQDRQGSNQPQHF
abundance: .; d_gene: TRBD2; v_gene: TRBV7-9; j_gene: TRBJ2-1; CDR3nt: TGTGCCAGCAGCGGCCTTAGCGGGGTAGCCTACAATGAGCAGTTCTTC; CDR3aa: CASSGLSGVAYNEQFF
abundance: .; d_gene: .; v_gene: TRBV28; j_gene: TRBJ2-7; CDR3nt: TGTGCCAGCAGTTATGAGAAAAGGAGCTCCTACGAGCAGTACTTC; CDR3aa: CASSYEKRSSYEQYF